The 18 T cell receptor beta chains reported below all come from one sample, sequenced in a study of Ad26.COV2.S vaccination and SARS-CoV-2 variants. Indicated treatment: 15 to 20 received Ad26.COV2.S at low or high dose, single or two shots; about 5 received placebo; per-sample allocation not given. It was on day 63 after the first vaccine or placebo injection that samples were taken. Clones were sequenced by immunoSEQ multiplex PCR, and TCRdb holds only the in-frame ones, with some missing. The sample lists some 290,000 clones, approximately 80% occurring once. The starting material was peripheral blood, obtained in a trial of Ad26.COV2.S vaccine versus placebo. The source of these receptors is a person aged 18-60 years who received the Ad26.COV2.S COVID-19 vaccine or a placebo.

The chain carries TRBV28 and TRBJ1-2; 8 bases map to TRBD1. This CDR3 comprises 14 residues. V trimming: 5 bases; J trimming: 5 bases; junction bases outside the gene matches: 7. The germline gives CDR1 MDHEN, CDR2 SYDVKM. CDR3: CASSRLDRGYGYTF. The CDR3, as DNA: TGTGCCAGCAGTCGCCTAGACAGGGGATATGGCTACACCTTC.

The gene calls are TRBV29-1 and TRBJ1-5; 9 nucleotides agree with TRBD1. The CDR3 loop spans 14 amino acids. J lost 2 bases, V lost 6 bases, and 5 bases had no gene match. Looked up from germline, CDR1 is SQVTM and CDR2 is ANQGSEA. CDR3 DNA sequence: TGCAGCGTCCTCACAGGGGGCGGCAATCAGCCCCAGCATTTT. It yields the protein CSVLTGGGNQPQHF.

V gene TRBV4-2 combines with J gene TRBJ2-3; 10 bases are a match to TRBD2. This CDR3 spans 18 amino acids. Per the germline V gene, CDR1 is LGHNA and CDR2 is YNFKEQ. V was pared by 0 bases and J by 2 bases, with 8 bases of the junction left unmatched. CDR3 region: CASSQDQAGGLNTDTQYF. The CDR3 coding sequence is TGTGCCAGCAGCCAAGATCAAGCGGGGGGGCTTAACACAGATACGCAGTATTTT.

The V call is TRBV29-1, the J call TRBJ1-2; D perhaps matches TRBD1 (5 bases). The CDR3 totals 13 residues. The V end lost 0 bases, the J end lost 4 bases, and 9 bases lay between the germline ends. Per the germline V gene, CDR1 is SQVTM and CDR2 is ANQGSEA. The CDR3 sequence is CSVEDVDSYGYTF. The CDR3 DNA reads as TGCAGCGTTGAAGATGTCGACAGCTATGGCTACACCTTC.

The chain recombines TRBV3-1 (or the pseudogene TRBV3-2) with TRBJ2-1; 10 bases align to TRBD2. V dropped 1 base and J dropped 7; count of bases not matched to a gene: 4. The CDR3 is 15 amino acids. CDR1 is LGHDT and CDR2 is YNNKEL in the germline V gene (reference sequence). This CDR3 is CASSQAGAGGNEQFF. The CDR3 nucleotides are TGTGCCAGCAGCCAAGCGGGAGCGGGGGGGAATGAGCAGTTCTTC.

This rearrangement joins TRBV5-1 to TRBJ1-6, with D perhaps TRBD1 (6 bases). Trimming removed 1 base from V and 9 bases from J, with 14 bases in between. The CDR3 runs 15 residues. The germline V gene encodes CDR1 SGHRS and CDR2 YFSETQ. CDR3 residues: CASSLSGGVGSPLHF. For the CDR3, the DNA is TGCGCCAGCAGCTTGTCGGGGGGCGTCGGTTCACCCCTCCACTTT.

The J gene is TRBJ1-3, the V gene TRBV19; D gene ambiguous. The CDR3 totals 13 residues. V was clipped by 4 bases and J by 3 bases, with 7 bases between them. The germline CDR1 and CDR2 sequences are LNHDA and SQIVND (reference sequence). DNA for the CDR3: TGTGCCAGTAGTAAACAGAGTGGAAACACCATATATTTT. Translating it yields CASSKQSGNTIYF.

The gene calls are TRBV6-1 and TRBJ1-2, with D tentatively TRBD1 (5 bases). V shed 1 base and J shed 7 bases, with 13 bases lying between them. This CDR3 spans 14 amino acids. The V gene's germline CDR1 is MNHNS and CDR2 SASEGT. For the CDR3, the DNA is TGTGCCAGCAGTGAAGGCGTATGGGGCTCTGGCTACACCTTC. This codes for CASSEGVWGSGYTF.

This chain uses TRBV18 with TRBJ1-6, with TRBD1 as a possible D gene (5 bases). CDR1 KGHSH and CDR2 LQKENI come from the germline V gene. This CDR3 comprises 18 residues. The V and J ends lost 4 bases and 10 bases respectively, with 26 bases between them. CDR3 amino acids: CASSLSDIGGGVRSPLHF. CDR3 nucleotide sequence: TGTGCCAGCTCACTTTCTGACATCGGGGGAGGAGTACGGTCACCCCTCCACTTT.

The chain recombines TRBV2 with TRBJ2-1, with a weak D call TRBD2 (6 bases). CDR3 length: 12 amino acids. V lost 8 bases and J 9 bases, leaving 14 bases between the germline ends. Germline assignment: CDR1 SNHLY and CDR2 FYNNEI. DNA of the CDR3: TGTGCCAGCGGGTTTATGGGAGGTGAGCAGTTCTTC. Amino acid sequence: CASGFMGGEQFF.

The CDR3 protein is CASSLIQGSGYTF. The CDR3 nucleotides read TGTGCCAGCAGTTTAATCCAGGGCTCTGGCTACACCTTC. The V gene is TRBV28, the J gene TRBJ1-2; perhaps TRBD1 as D (5 bases). This CDR3 is built from 13 residues. Between the trimmed V and J ends, which lost 2 bases and 7 bases, there was a span of 11 bases. CDR1 is MDHEN and CDR2 is SYDVKM in the germline V gene.

This clone was seen once. The chain links TRBV15 to TRBJ1-2; 12 nucleotides line up with TRBD1. From germline, CDR1 is LNHNV and CDR2 YYDKDF (reference sequence). The CDR3 consists of 17 residues. The trim removed 6 bases at V and 4 bases at J, leaving 12 bases unmatched. In nucleotides, the CDR3 is TGTGCCACCAGTGCCCGGGACAGGGGGCGCCGGGGCTATGGCTACACCTTC. It specifies CATSARDRGRRGYGYTF.

V usage is TRBV28 and J usage is TRBJ1-2, with 7 nucleotides matching TRBD1. The V segment lost 3 bases and the J segment 8 bases; nucleotides outside the gene matches: 9. The CDR3 runs to 14 residues. The germline V gene encodes CDR1 MDHEN and CDR2 SYDVKM. The CDR3 is CASSFDREDWGYTF. Written as DNA, the CDR3 is TGTGCCAGCAGTTTCGACAGGGAAGATTGGGGCTACACCTTC.

The chain employs TRBV29-1 and TRBJ1-2; a weak D match, TRBD1 (5 bases). V dropped 7 bases and J dropped 7 bases, with 19 bases sitting between them. Germline V gene sequence: CDR1 SQVTM, CDR2 ANQGSEA. The CDR3 contains 13 residues. The CDR3, as DNA: TGCAGCGCCATGGGGCAGTACGGCAGTGGCTACACCTTC. It codes for CSAMGQYGSGYTF.

The V and J genes are TRBV6-2 or TRBV6-3 and TRBJ2-1; no definite D call. CDR1 and CDR2 from the germline V gene are MNHEY and SVGEGT. This CDR3 spans 17 amino acids. The V gene lost 2 bases and the J gene lost 0 bases, with 14 bases spanning the gap. The CDR3 nucleotides read TGTGCCAGCAGTTACCCTCTCCTTTCGGGCTCCTACAATGAGCAGTTCTTC. Encoded protein: CASSYPLLSGSYNEQFF.

The gene calls are TRBV9 and TRBJ1-1; D call uncertain. The germline V gene has CDR1 SGDLS and CDR2 YYNGEE. The CDR3 extends over 15 amino acids. V lost 7 bases, J lost 1 base, and 17 bases lay in between. CDR3 coding DNA: TGTGCCAGCGCGCCGTCTTTGAAGGGGAACACTGAAGCTTTCTTT. It specifies CASAPSLKGNTEAFF.

The chain combines TRBV9 with TRBJ2-2, with 7 bases aligning to TRBD1. Germline V gene sequence: CDR1 SGDLS, CDR2 YYNGEE. V was clipped by 0 bases and J by 1 base; unmatched bases: 6. This CDR3 region has 17 residues. The CDR3 coding sequence is TGTGCCAGCAGCGTAGGAGGGGACAGTTGGAACACCGGGGAGCTGTTTTTT. It is translated as CASSVGGDSWNTGELFF.

The rearrangement links TRBV9 to TRBJ2-3; D is possibly TRBD2 (6 bases). The CDR3 contains 15 residues. Trimming removed 5 bases from V and 1 base from J, with 14 bases in between. Germline lookup yields CDR1 SGDLS and CDR2 YYNGEE. The CDR3 DNA follows: TGTGCCAGCAGTAACGGGGGAAGGCGCACAGATACGCAGTATTTT. Encoded protein: CASSNGGRRTDTQYF.